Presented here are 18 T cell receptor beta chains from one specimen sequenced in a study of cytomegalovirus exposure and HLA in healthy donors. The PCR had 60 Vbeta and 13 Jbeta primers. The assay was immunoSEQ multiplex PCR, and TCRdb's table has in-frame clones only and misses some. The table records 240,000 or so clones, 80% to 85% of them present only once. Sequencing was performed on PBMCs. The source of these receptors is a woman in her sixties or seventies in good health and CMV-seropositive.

The CDR3 here is CAWSFPGQGARANVLTF. CDR3 DNA sequence: TGTGCCTGGAGTTTTCCGGGACAGGGTGCCCGGGCCAACGTCCTGACTTTC. V and J are TRBV30 and TRBJ2-6, with 9 bases that match TRBD1. This CDR3 has 17 amino acids. V trimming: 2 bases; J trimming: 5 bases; junction bases outside the gene matches: 10. Germline lookup yields CDR1 GTSNPN and CDR2 SVGIG (reference sequence).

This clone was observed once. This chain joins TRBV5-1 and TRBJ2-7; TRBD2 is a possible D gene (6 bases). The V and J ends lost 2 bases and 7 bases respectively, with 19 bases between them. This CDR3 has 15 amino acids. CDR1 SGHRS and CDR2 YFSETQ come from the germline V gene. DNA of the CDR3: TGCGCCAGCAGCTTAGGGCCACGGGGACGGGGGGAGCAGTACTTC. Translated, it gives CASSLGPRGRGEQYF.

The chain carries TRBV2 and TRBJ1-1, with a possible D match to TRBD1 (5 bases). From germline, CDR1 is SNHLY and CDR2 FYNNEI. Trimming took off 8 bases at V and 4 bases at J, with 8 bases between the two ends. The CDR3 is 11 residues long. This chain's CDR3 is CASGGGTEAFF. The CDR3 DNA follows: TGTGCCAGCGGGGGGGGCACTGAAGCTTTCTTT.

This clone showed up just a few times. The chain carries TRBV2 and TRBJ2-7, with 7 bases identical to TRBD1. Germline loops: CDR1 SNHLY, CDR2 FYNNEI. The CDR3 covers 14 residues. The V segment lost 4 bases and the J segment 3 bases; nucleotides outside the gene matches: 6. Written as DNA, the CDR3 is TGTGCCAGCAGTGCCGGGACAGCGATCTACGAGCAGTACTTC. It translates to CASSAGTAIYEQYF.

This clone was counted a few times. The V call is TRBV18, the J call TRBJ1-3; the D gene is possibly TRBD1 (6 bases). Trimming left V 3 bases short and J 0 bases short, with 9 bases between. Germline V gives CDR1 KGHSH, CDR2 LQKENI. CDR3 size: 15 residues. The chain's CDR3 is CASSPGADSGNTIYF. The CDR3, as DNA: TGTGCCAGCTCACCGGGGGCAGACTCTGGAAACACCATATATTTT.

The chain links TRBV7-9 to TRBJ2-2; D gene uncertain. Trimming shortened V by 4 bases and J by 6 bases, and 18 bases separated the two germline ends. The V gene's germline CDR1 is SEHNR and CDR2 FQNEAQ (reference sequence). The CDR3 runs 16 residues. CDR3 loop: CASSSLGLSVAGELFF. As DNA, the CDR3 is TGTGCCAGCAGCTCCCTCGGTCTCTCCGTGGCCGGGGAGCTGTTTTTT.

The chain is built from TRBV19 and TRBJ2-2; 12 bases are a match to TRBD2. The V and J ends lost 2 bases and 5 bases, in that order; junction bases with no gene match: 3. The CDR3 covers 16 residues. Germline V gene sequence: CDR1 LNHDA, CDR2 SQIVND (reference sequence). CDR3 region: CASSILAGGPTGELFF. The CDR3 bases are TGTGCCAGTAGTATACTAGCGGGAGGGCCTACCGGGGAGCTGTTTTTT.

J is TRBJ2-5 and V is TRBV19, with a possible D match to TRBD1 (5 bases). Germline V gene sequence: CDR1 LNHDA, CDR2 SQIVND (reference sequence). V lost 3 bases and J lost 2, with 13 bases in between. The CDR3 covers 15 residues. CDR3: CASSIRVGPQETQYF. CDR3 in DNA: TGTGCCAGTAGTATCAGGGTAGGACCGCAAGAGACCCAGTACTTC.

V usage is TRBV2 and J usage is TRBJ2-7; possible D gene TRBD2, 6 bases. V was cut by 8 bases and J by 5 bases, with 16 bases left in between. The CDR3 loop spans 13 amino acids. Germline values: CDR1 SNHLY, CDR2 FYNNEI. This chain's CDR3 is CASAGLINHEQYF. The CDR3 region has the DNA TGTGCCAGCGCGGGACTCATTAACCACGAGCAGTACTTC.

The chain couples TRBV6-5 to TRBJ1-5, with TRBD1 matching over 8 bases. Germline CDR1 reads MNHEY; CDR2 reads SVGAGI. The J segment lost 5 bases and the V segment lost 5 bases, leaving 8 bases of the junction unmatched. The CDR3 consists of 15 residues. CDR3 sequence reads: CASSRSGTGDQPQHF. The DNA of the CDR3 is TGTGCCAGCAGTCGATCCGGGACAGGCGATCAGCCCCAGCATTTT.

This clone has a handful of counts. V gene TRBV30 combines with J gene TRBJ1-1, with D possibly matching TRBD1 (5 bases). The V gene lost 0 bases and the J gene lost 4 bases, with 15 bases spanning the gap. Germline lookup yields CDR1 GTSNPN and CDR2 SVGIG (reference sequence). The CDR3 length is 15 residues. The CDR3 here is CAWSVRIVGGTEAFF. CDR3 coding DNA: TGTGCCTGGAGTGTACGGATAGTGGGGGGCACTGAAGCTTTCTTT. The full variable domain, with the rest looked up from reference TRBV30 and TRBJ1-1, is SQTIHQWPATLVQPVGSPLSLECTVEGTSNPNLYWYRQAAGRGLQLLFYSVGIGQISSEVPQNLSASRPQDRQFILSSKKLLLSDSGFYLCAWSVRIVGGTEAFFGQGTRLTVV.

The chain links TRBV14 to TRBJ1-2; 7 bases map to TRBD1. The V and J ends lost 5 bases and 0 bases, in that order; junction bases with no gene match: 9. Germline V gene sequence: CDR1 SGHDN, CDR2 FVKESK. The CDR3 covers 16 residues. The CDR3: CASSETRDRSNYGYTF. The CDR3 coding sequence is TGTGCCAGCAGCGAGACCCGGGACAGATCTAACTATGGCTACACCTTC.

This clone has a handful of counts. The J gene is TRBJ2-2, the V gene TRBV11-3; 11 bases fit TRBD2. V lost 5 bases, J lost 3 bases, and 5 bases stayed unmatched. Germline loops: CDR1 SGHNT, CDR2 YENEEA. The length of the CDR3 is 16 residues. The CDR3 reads CASSRGTSGHTGELFF. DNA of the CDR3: TGTGCCAGCAGCCGCGGGACTAGCGGACACACCGGGGAGCTGTTTTTT.

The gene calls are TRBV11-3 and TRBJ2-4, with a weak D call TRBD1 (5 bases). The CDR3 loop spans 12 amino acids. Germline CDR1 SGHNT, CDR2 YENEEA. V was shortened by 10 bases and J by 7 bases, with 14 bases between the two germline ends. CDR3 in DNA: TGTGCCACTTCAGGGTCGGATAACATTCAGTACTTC. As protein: CATSGSDNIQYF.

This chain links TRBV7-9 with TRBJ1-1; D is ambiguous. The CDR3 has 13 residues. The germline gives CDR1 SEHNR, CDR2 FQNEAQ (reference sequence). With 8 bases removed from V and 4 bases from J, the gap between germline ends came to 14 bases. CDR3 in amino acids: CASRGVWGTEAFF. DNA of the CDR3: TGTGCCAGCCGGGGTGTCTGGGGCACTGAAGCTTTCTTT.

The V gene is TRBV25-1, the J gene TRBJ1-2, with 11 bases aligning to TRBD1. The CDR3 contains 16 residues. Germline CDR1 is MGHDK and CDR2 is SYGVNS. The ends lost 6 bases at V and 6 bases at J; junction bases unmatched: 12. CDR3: CASSDYGQGAADGYTF. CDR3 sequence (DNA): TGTGCCAGCAGCGATTACGGACAGGGGGCTGCGGATGGCTACACCTTC.

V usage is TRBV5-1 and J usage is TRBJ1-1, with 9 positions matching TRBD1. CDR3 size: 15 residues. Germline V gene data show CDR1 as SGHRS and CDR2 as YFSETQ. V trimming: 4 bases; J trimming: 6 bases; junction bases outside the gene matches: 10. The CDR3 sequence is CASSVRTGEYAEAFF. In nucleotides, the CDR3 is TGCGCCAGCAGCGTCCGGACAGGGGAATATGCTGAAGCTTTCTTT.

DNA for the CDR3: TGTGCCAGCAGCAAAGTCCGCCAGGGTGGTGGAAACACCATATATTTT. It specifies CASSKVRQGGGNTIYF. V is TRBV21-1 and J is TRBJ1-3; TRBD1, the table's D call, lacks a check against the DNA. TRBV21-1 is tagged as a pseudogene. The CDR3 runs to 16 residues.